The entry below gives a single T cell receptor beta chain sequence along with its context. Its antigen is still unknown. Using immunoSEQ multiplex PCR, the repertoire was profiled, and TCRdb retains in-frame clones only, with some absent. The repertoire consists of some 71,000 clones, with approximately 90% occurring once and the leading ten covering approximately 14%. The V and J ends lost 7 bases and 4 bases, in that order; junction bases with no gene match: 9. The CDR3 runs 15 residues. Per germline, CDR1 MDHEN and CDR2 SYDVKM. The data were obtained in a study of OX40 agonist ivuxolimab in advanced cancers. Turning to the study itself: It was ivuxolimab, an agonistic anti-OX40 (CD134) antibody, that patients were treated with. Patients assigned to dose escalation were diagnosed with hepatocellular carcinoma, melanoma, renal cell or head and neck cancer. Mean age around 60 years, range roughly 20 to 85; approximately 83% male.

The study, taken as a whole, reports: Both blood CD4+ and CD8+ T cells showed clonal growth by week 6 at 0.1 to 3.0 mg/kg.

The receptor's source is an adult with an advanced solid tumor such as melanoma, head and neck, liver or kidney cancer. Sequences were derived from CD4+ or CD8+ T cells sorted from blood, sampled in a trial of the OX40 agonist ivuxolimab. This chain connects TRBV28 to TRBJ2-5, with 10 positions matching TRBD2. The CDR3: CASIPLAGGVETQYF. The CDR3 region has the DNA TGTGCCAGCATCCCGTTAGCGGGAGGTGTAGAGACCCAGTACTTC.